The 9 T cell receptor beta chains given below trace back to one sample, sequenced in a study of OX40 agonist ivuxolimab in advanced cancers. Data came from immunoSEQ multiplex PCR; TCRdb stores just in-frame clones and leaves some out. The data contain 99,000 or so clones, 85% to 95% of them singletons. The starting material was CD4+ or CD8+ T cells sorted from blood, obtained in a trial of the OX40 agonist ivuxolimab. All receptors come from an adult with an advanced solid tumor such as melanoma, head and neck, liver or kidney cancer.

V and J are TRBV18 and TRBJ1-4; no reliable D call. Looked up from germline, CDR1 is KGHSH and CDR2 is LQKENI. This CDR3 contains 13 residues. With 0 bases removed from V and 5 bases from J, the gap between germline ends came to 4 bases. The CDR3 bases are TGTGCCAGCTCACCACCACCAAATGAAAAACTGTTTTTT. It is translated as CASSPPPNEKLFF.

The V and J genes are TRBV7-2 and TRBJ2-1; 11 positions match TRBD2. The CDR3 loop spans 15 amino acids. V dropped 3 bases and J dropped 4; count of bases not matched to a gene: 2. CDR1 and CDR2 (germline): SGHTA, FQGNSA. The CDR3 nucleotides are TGTGCCAGCAGCTTCGCTAGCGGGGGGTACAATGAGCAGTTCTTC. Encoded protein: CASSFASGGYNEQFF.

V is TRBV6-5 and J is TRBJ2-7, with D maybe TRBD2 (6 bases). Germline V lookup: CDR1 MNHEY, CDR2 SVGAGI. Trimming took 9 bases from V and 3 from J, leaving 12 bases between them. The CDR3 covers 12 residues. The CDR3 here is CARLAGSYEQYF. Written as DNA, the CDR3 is TGTGCCAGGCTGGCCGGGAGCTACGAGCAGTACTTC.

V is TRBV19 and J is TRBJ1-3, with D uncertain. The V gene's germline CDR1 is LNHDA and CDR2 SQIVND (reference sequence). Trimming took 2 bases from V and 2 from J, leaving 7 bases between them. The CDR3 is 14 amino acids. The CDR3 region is CASSISQAGNTIYF. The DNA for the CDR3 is TGTGCCAGTAGTATATCCCAGGCTGGAAACACCATATATTTT.

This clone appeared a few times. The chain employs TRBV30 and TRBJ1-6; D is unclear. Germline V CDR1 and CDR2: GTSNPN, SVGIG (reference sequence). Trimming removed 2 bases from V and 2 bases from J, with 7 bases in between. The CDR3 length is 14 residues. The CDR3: CAWSREAYNSPLHF. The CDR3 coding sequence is TGTGCCTGGAGTAGGGAGGCCTATAATTCACCCCTCCACTTT.

For the CDR3, the DNA is TGTGCCAGCAGTCAGTTCCGGGACGGGAAACTCCACTTT. It specifies CASSQFRDGKLHF. The chain uses TRBV6-5 and TRBJ1-6; D is possibly TRBD1 (5 bases). Germline CDR1 and CDR2: MNHEY and SVGAGI. The CDR3 contains 13 residues. Deletions cut 5 bases from V and 16 bases from J, with 18 bases between.

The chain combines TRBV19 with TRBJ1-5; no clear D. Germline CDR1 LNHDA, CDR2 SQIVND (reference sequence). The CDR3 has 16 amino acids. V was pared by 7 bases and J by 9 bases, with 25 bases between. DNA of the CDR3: TGTGCCAGTATCTCCGCTGGCGGAAGAGACGTCCCGCCCCAGCATTTT. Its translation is CASISAGGRDVPPQHF. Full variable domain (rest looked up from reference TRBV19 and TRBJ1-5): DGGITQSPKYLFRKEGQNVTLSCEQNLNHDAMYWYRQDPGQGLRLIYYSQIVNDFQKGDIAEGYSVSREKKESFPLTVTSAQKNPTAFYLCASISAGGRDVPPQHFGDGTRLSIL.

CDR3 region: CASSEGYRALWSYNSPLHF. CDR3 sequence (DNA): TGTGCCAGCAGTGAGGGGTACAGGGCCCTGTGGTCCTATAATTCACCCCTCCACTTT. The rearrangement links TRBV28 to TRBJ1-6, with D possibly TRBD1 on 6 matching bases. Germline CDR1 and CDR2: MDHEN and SYDVKM. Trimming pared 5 bases from V and 1 base from J, leaving 21 bases between. The CDR3 is 19 amino acids.

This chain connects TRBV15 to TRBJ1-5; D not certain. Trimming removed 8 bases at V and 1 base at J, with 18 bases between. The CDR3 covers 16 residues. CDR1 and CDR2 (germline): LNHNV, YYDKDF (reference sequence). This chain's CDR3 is CATEAGRGLSNQPQHF. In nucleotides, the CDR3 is TGTGCCACCGAAGCTGGGCGAGGGTTGAGCAATCAGCCCCAGCATTTT.